Below, 14 T cell receptor beta chains from the same sample are listed, as sequenced in a study of graft-versus-host responses after intestinal transplantation. Repertoires were generated with immunoSEQ multiplex PCR, while TCRdb's copy carries only in-frame clones and drops some. The sample yields tens of thousands of clones, around 93% seen once. The antigens these receptors bind are not known. Sequenced material: unstimulated CD4+ T cells sorted from spleen or lymph node cells, taken before transplant. Receptors originate from a human donor who was the organ donor for an intestinal transplant.

CDR3: CASSSGGTPFYNEQFF. Here the CDR3 DNA reads TGCGCCAGCAGCTCGGGGGGGACCCCCTTTTACAATGAGCAGTTCTTC. The chain employs TRBV5-1 and TRBJ2-1; 8 bases map to TRBD2. The CDR3 is 16 amino acids. CDR1 is SGHRS and CDR2 is YFSETQ in the germline V gene. V was pared by 3 bases and J by 4 bases, with 9 bases of the junction left unmatched.

The chain joins TRBV6-1 to TRBJ1-2; 9 bases are shared with TRBD1. The CDR3 contains 14 residues. Germline CDR1 MNHNS, CDR2 SASEGT. J gave up 5 bases and V 2 bases, and 3 bases lay outside the gene matches. CDR3 loop: CASSERGQGYGYTF. The CDR3 DNA reads as TGTGCCAGCAGTGAAAGGGGACAGGGTTATGGCTACACCTTC.

This sequence joins TRBV6-6 and TRBJ1-5; 8 bases are shared with TRBD1. This CDR3 has 15 amino acids. CDR1 is MNHNY and CDR2 is SVGAGI in the germline V gene (reference sequence). Trimming at V came to 6 bases and at J to 2 bases, leaving 6 bases not matched to a gene. As DNA, the CDR3 is TGTGCCAGCAGCCGAGGACAGGGTGGCAATCAGCCCCAGCATTTT. Translated: CASSRGQGGNQPQHF.

The rearrangement uses TRBV27 and TRBJ1-1, with 10 nucleotides matching TRBD1. The CDR3 sequence is 16 residues long. V was pared by 3 bases and J by 4 bases, with 8 bases of the junction left unmatched. The germline V gene encodes CDR1 MNHEY and CDR2 SMNVEV (reference sequence). Here the CDR3 reads CASSFLLGQGSTEAFF. The CDR3 DNA is TGTGCCAGCAGTTTCCTCTTGGGACAGGGGAGCACTGAAGCTTTCTTT.

This rearrangement joins TRBV28 to TRBJ2-3; possibly TRBD1 for D (6 bases). Germline V gene sequence: CDR1 MDHEN, CDR2 SYDVKM. V lost 2 bases and J lost 4, with 10 bases in between. The CDR3 has 14 residues. CDR3 amino acids: CASSLVQGPDTQYF. CDR3 DNA: TGTGCCAGCAGTTTAGTGCAGGGGCCAGATACGCAGTATTTT.

The rearrangement links TRBV11-2 to TRBJ1-3; 9 nucleotides match TRBD1. The germline CDR1 and CDR2 sequences are SGHAT and FQNNGV. This CDR3 region has 15 residues. Losses at the gene ends were 6 bases for V and 3 bases for J; bases not matched to a gene: 6. DNA for the CDR3: TGTGCCAGCAGATATACAGGGGGCGGTGGAAACACCATATATTTT. This sequence encodes CASRYTGGGGNTIYF.

The V call is TRBV5-1, the J call TRBJ1-2, with 8 positions matching TRBD1. V lost 4 bases and J lost 6; bases outside the gene matches: 14. Germline values: CDR1 SGHRS, CDR2 YFSETQ. The CDR3 extends over 16 amino acids. CDR3 in DNA: TGCGCCAGCAGCCCCCAATGGACAGGGAATGGAAATGGCTACACCTTC. Amino acids: CASSPQWTGNGNGYTF. Full variable domain (missing parts from reference TRBV5-1 and TRBJ1-2): KAGVTQTPRYLIKTRGQQVTLSCSPISGHRSVSWYQQTPGQGLQFLFEYFSETQRNKGNFPGRFSGRQFSNSRSEMNVSTLELGDSALYLCASSPQWTGNGNGYTFGSGTRLTVV.

The rearrangement links TRBV5-4 to TRBJ2-3; possible D gene TRBD2, 7 bases. Trimming shortened V by 1 base and J by 2 bases, and 14 bases separated the two germline ends. CDR3 length equals 16 residues. In germline, CDR1 is SGHNT, CDR2 YYREEE (reference sequence). The CDR3 region is CASSLTRGASTDTQYF. CDR3 nucleotides: TGTGCCAGCAGCTTGACCCGGGGGGCCTCCACAGATACGCAGTATTTT.

V usage is TRBV5-4 and J usage is TRBJ1-1; TRBD1 might be the D (6 bases). CDR1 is SGHNT, CDR2 YYREEE, per germline (reference sequence). V shed 0 bases and J shed 3 bases, with 15 bases lying between them. The CDR3 has 16 residues. Here the CDR3 DNA reads TGTGCCAGCAGCTTGGAGGGTGGGGGCGCTTACACTGAAGCTTTCTTT. Amino acid sequence: CASSLEGGGAYTEAFF.

CDR3 bases: TGCGCCAGCAGCTTGGATGTAACAGGAAGTAGCTCCTACGAGCAGTACTTC. Translated: CASSLDVTGSSSYEQYF. The chain employs TRBV5-1 and TRBJ2-5; tentatively, D is TRBD1 (5 bases). The J call may be in error: the DNA end matches TRBJ2-7 better. Germline-derived CDR1 and CDR2 are SGHRS and YFSETQ. The CDR3 length is 17 residues.

V and J are TRBV7-9 and TRBJ1-5, with TRBD1 identical over 7 bases. Germline V CDR1 and CDR2: SEHNR, FQNEAQ (reference sequence). V was pared by 0 bases and J by 6 bases, with 2 bases of the junction left unmatched. The CDR3 loop spans 14 amino acids. Here the CDR3 DNA reads TGTGCCAGCAGCTTAGCGGCAGGGGGTCAGCCCCAGCATTTT. Translated: CASSLAAGGQPQHF.

V and J are TRBV19 and TRBJ1-4, with D uncertain. The V gene lost 1 base and the J gene lost 0 bases, with 6 bases spanning the gap. This CDR3 is 15 amino acids long. Germline V gene data show CDR1 as LNHDA and CDR2 as SQIVND (reference sequence). The CDR3 spells CASSIASATNEKLFF. CDR3 DNA sequence: TGTGCCAGTAGTATAGCATCGGCAACTAATGAAAAACTGTTTTTT.

The V call is TRBV28, the J call TRBJ2-3; D might be TRBD2 (5 bases). This CDR3 contains 16 residues. CDR1 is MDHEN, CDR2 SYDVKM, per germline. V dropped 6 bases and J dropped 1 base, with 17 bases sitting between them. The CDR3 coding sequence is TGTGCCAGCAGCTCCATCGGCGGGTGGGGCACAGATACGCAGTATTTT. This encodes CASSSIGGWGTDTQYF.

This rearrangement joins TRBV9 to TRBJ2-3, with D hard to call. The V gene lost 1 base and the J gene lost 2 bases, with 17 bases spanning the gap. Germline V lookup: CDR1 SGDLS, CDR2 YYNGEE. The CDR3 spans 17 residues. As DNA, the CDR3 is TGTGCCAGCAGCGTAACTTCCGCGATACTTAACACAGATACGCAGTATTTT. The encoded protein is CASSVTSAILNTDTQYF.